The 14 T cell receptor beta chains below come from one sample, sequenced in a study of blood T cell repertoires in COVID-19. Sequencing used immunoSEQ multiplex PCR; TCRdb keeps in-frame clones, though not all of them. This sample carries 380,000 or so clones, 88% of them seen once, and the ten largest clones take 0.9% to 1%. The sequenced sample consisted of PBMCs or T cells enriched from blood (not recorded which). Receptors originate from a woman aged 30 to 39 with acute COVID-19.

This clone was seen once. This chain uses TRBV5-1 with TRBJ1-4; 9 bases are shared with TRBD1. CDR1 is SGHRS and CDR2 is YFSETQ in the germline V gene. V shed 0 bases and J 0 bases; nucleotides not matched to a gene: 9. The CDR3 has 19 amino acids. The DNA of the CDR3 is TGCGCCAGCAGCTTGGAAGGGACAGGGAGTGGGGCAACTAATGAAAAACTGTTTTTT. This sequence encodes CASSLEGTGSGATNEKLFF.

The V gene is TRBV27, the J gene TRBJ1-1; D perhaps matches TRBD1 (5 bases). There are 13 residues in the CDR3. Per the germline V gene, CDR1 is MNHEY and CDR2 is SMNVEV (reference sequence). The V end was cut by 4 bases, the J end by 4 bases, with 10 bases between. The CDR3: CASSSRQGTEAFF. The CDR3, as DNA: TGTGCCAGCAGTTCCCGGCAGGGCACTGAAGCTTTCTTT.

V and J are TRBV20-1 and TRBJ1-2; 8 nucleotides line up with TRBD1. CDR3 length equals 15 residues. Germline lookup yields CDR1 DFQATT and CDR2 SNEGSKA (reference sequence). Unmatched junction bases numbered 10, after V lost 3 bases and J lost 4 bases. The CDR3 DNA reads TGCAGTGCTAGTTCAGACAGGGGTTCCCTCTATGGCTACACCTTC. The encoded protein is CSASSDRGSLYGYTF.

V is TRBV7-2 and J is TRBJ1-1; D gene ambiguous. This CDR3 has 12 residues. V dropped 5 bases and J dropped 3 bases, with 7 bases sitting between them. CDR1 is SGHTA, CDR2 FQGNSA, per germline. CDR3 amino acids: CASSPQDTEAFF. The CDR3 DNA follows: TGTGCCAGCAGCCCGCAGGACACTGAAGCTTTCTTT.

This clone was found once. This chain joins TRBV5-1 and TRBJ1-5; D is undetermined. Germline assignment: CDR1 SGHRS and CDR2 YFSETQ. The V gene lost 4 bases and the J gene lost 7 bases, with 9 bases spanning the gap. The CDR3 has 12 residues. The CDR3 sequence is CASSPETQPQHF. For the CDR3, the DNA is TGCGCCAGCAGCCCAGAAACGCAGCCCCAGCATTTT.

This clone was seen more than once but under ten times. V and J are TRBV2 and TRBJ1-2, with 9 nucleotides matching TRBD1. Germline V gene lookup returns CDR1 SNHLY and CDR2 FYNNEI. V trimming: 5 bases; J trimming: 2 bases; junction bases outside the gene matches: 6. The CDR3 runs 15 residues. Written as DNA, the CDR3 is TGTGCCAGCAGTCAACTGGGACAGGGAAACTATGGCTACACCTTC. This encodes CASSQLGQGNYGYTF. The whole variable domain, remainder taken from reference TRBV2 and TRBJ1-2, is EPEVTQTPSHQVTQMGQEVILRCVPISNHLYFYWYRQILGQKVEFLVSFYNNEISEKSEIFDDQFSVERPDGSNFTLKIRSTKLEDSAMYFCASSQLGQGNYGYTFGSGTRLTVV.

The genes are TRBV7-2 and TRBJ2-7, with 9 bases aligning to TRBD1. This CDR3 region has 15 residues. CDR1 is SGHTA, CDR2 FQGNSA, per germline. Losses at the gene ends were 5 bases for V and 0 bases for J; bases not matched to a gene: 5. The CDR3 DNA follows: TGTGCCAGCAGCCCACAGGGGGCCTCCTCCTACGAGCAGTACTTC. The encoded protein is CASSPQGASSYEQYF.

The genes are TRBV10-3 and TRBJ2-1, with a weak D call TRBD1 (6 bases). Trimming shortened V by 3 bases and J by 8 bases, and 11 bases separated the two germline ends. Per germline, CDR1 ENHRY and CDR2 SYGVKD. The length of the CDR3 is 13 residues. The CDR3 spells CAISEDRQDEQFF. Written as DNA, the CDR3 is TGTGCCATCAGTGAAGATAGACAGGATGAGCAGTTCTTC.

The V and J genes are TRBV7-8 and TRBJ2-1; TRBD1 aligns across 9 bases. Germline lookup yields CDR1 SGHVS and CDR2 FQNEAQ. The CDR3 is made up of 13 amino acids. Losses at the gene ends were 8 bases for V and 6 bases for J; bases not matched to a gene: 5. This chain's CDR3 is CASGGTGTNEQFF. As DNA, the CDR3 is TGTGCCAGCGGCGGGACAGGGACCAATGAGCAGTTCTTC.

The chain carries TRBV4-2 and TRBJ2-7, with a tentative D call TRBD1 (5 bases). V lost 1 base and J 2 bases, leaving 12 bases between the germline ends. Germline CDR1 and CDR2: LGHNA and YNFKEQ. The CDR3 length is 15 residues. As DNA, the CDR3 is TGTGCCAGCAGCCAAGGGGCAGGGCAAACCTACGAGCAGTACTTC. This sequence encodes CASSQGAGQTYEQYF.

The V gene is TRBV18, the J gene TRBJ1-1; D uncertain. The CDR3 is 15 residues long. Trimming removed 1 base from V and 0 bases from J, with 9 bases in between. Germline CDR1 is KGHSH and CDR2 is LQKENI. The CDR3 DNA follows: TGTGCCAGCTCACCACAGTTAAACTTGAACACTGAAGCTTTCTTT. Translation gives CASSPQLNLNTEAFF. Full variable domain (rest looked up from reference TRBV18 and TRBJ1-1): NAGVMQNPRHLVRRRGQEARLRCSPMKGHSHVYWYRQLPEEGLKFMVYLQKENIIDESGMPKERFSAEFPKEGPSILRIQQVVRGDSAAYFCASSPQLNLNTEAFFGQGTRLTVV.

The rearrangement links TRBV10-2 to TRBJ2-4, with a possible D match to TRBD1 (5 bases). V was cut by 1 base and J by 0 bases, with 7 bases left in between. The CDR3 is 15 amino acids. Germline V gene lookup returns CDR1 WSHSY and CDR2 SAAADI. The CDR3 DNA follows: TGCGCCAGCAGTGAGTTTAGGGGAGCCAAAAACATTCAGTACTTC. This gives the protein CASSEFRGAKNIQYF.

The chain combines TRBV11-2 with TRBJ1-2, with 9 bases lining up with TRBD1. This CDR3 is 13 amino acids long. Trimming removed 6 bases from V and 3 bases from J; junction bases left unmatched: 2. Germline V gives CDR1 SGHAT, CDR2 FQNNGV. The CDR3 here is CASRWTGDYGYTF. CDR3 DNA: TGTGCCAGCAGGTGGACAGGGGACTATGGCTACACCTTC.

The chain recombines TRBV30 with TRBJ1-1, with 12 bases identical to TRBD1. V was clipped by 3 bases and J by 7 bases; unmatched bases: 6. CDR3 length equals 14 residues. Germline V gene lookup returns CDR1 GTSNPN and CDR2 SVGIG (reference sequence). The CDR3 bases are TGTGCCTGGAGCCGAGGGACAGGGGGCTTTGAAGCTTTCTTT. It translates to CAWSRGTGGFEAFF. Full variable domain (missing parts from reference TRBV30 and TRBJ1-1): SQTIHQWPATLVQPVGSPLSLECTVEGTSNPNLYWYRQAAGRGLQLLFYSVGIGQISSEVPQNLSASRPQDRQFILSSKKLLLSDSGFYLCAWSRGTGGFEAFFGQGTRLTVV.